Listed below are T cell receptor beta chains from one sample, sequenced in a study of T cell responses to AZD1222 COVID-19 vaccine. Profiling relied on immunoSEQ multiplex PCR, and the TCRdb table lists in-frame clones only, not all of them. The sample holds over 150,000 clones; 85% to 95% are singletons and the top ten take under 1.1%. This specimen consisted of peripheral blood, obtained 28 days after the second dose of the MenACWY control vaccine. The source of these receptors is an adult who received the MenACWY meningococcal vaccine as a control. Each CDR3 is given with its conserved first and last residue. Each record gives: CDR3 protein, CDR3 DNA, clone size, J gene, D gene, V gene. D genes are given only for firm matches. Size tells how often a clone was seen (once, few, many) or the class of an expanded clone, and some rows leave it out.

CDR3 protein: CASSDALAIITDTQYF
CDR3 DNA: TGTGCCAGCAGTGATGCGCTAGCGATCATCACAGATACGCAGTATTTT
clone size: .
J gene: TRBJ2-3
D gene: .
V gene: TRBV6-1

CDR3 protein: CASSQEGGNTEAFF
CDR3 DNA: TGTGCCAGCTCACAAGAAGGAGGGAACACTGAAGCTTTCTTT
clone size: once
J gene: TRBJ1-1
D gene: .
V gene: TRBV18

CDR3 protein: CASSIPLGNYGYTF
CDR3 DNA: TGTGCCAGTAGTATACCCTTAGGGAACTATGGCTACACCTTC
clone size: few
J gene: TRBJ1-2
D gene: .
V gene: TRBV19

CDR3 protein: CASSLESGFGQPQHF
CDR3 DNA: TGTGCCAGCAGCTTGGAATCGGGGTTCGGTCAGCCCCAGCATTTT
clone size: .
J gene: TRBJ1-5
D gene: .
V gene: TRBV6-4

CDR3 protein: CASTRVRGADQPQHF
CDR3 DNA: TGTGCCAGCACCAGAGTAAGGGGGGCAGATCAGCCCCAGCATTTT
clone size: .
J gene: TRBJ1-5
D gene: .
V gene: TRBV6-5

CDR3 protein: CASSRDFQETQYF
CDR3 DNA: TGTGCCAGTAGCAGGGACTTCCAAGAGACCCAGTACTTC
clone size: .
J gene: TRBJ2-5
D gene: .
V gene: TRBV19

CDR3 protein: CASLGVTHNSPLHF
CDR3 DNA: TGCGCCAGCCTGGGAGTCACTCATAATTCACCCCTCCACTTT
clone size: .
J gene: TRBJ1-6
D gene: .
V gene: TRBV10-1

CDR3 protein: CATSDPDRGYGYTF
CDR3 DNA: TGTGCCACCAGTGACCCGGACAGGGGGTATGGCTACACCTTC
clone size: .
J gene: TRBJ1-2
D gene: TRBD1
V gene: TRBV24-1

CDR3 protein: CASSPRQAFGNTIYF
CDR3 DNA: TGTGCCAGCTCACCGCGACAGGCTTTCGGAAACACCATATATTTT
clone size: .
J gene: TRBJ1-3
D gene: .
V gene: TRBV18

CDR3 protein: CASSRETGELFF
CDR3 DNA: TGTGCCAGCAGTCGAGAGACCGGGGAGCTGTTTTTT
clone size: few
J gene: TRBJ2-2
D gene: .
V gene: TRBV25-1

CDR3 protein: CASSLGSGNTIYF
CDR3 DNA: TGTGCCAGCTCACTAGGATCTGGAAACACCATATATTTT
clone size: .
J gene: TRBJ1-3
D gene: .
V gene: TRBV18

CDR3 protein: CASSMGALRRSPLHF
CDR3 DNA: TGTGCCAGTAGTATGGGGGCCCTACGACGCTCACCCCTCCACTTT
clone size: .
J gene: TRBJ1-6
D gene: .
V gene: TRBV19

CDR3 protein: CASSSSDSSYEQYF
CDR3 DNA: TGTGCCAGCAGTTCCTCGGACAGTTCCTACGAGCAGTACTTC
clone size: .
J gene: TRBJ2-7
D gene: .
V gene: TRBV6-5

CDR3 protein: CASSRGDYGLMVGNQPQHF
CDR3 DNA: TGCGCCAGCAGCCGGGGGGACTACGGGCTTATGGTGGGCAATCAGCCCCAGCATTTT
clone size: .
J gene: TRBJ1-5
D gene: .
V gene: TRBV4-1

CDR3 protein: CAIRRDSYNSPLHF
CDR3 DNA: TGTGCCATCAGACGGGACAGCTATAATTCACCCCTCCACTTT
clone size: .
J gene: TRBJ1-6
D gene: TRBD1
V gene: TRBV10-3

CDR3 protein: CASSPTLILTGGTEAFF
CDR3 DNA: TGTGCCAGCAGCCCGACGCTAATCTTGACAGGGGGCACTGAAGCTTTCTTT
clone size: .
J gene: TRBJ1-1
D gene: TRBD1
V gene: TRBV13

CDR3 protein: CASSVTGGSDTQYF
CDR3 DNA: TGCGCCAGCAGTGTAACGGGGGGCTCAGATACGCAGTATTTT
clone size: few
J gene: TRBJ2-3
D gene: .
V gene: TRBV10-2

CDR3 protein: CSVDQYTEAFF
CDR3 DNA: TGCAGCGTTGATCAATACACTGAAGCTTTCTTT
clone size: .
J gene: TRBJ1-1
D gene: .
V gene: TRBV29-1

CDR3 protein: CASSLVGNQPQHF
CDR3 DNA: TGTGCCAGCAGCTTAGTCGGCAATCAGCCCCAGCATTTT
clone size: .
J gene: TRBJ1-5
D gene: .
V gene: TRBV7-9

CDR3 protein: CASSHGQRVNQPQHF
CDR3 DNA: TGTGCCAGCAGCCACGGGCAGAGGGTTAATCAGCCCCAGCATTTT
clone size: .
J gene: TRBJ1-5
D gene: .
V gene: TRBV3-1/TRBV3-2

CDR3 protein: CASSRQNTEAFF
CDR3 DNA: TGTGCCAGCAGCAGACAGAACACTGAAGCTTTCTTT
clone size: .
J gene: TRBJ1-1
D gene: .
V gene: TRBV2

CDR3 protein: CASIADGGYGYTF
CDR3 DNA: TGCGCCAGCATTGCCGATGGGGGCTATGGCTACACCTTC
clone size: .
J gene: TRBJ1-2
D gene: .
V gene: TRBV5-1

CDR3 protein: CAWSTVGGYGYTF
CDR3 DNA: TGTGCCTGGAGTACCGTCGGGGGCTATGGCTACACCTTC
clone size: .
J gene: TRBJ1-2
D gene: .
V gene: TRBV30

CDR3 protein: CASSIPGLPYEQYF
CDR3 DNA: TGTGCCAGCAGCATTCCTGGGCTTCCCTACGAGCAGTACTTC
clone size: .
J gene: TRBJ2-7
D gene: .
V gene: TRBV3-1/TRBV3-2

CDR3 protein: CAISVGADTQYF
CDR3 DNA: TGTGCCATCAGCGTCGGGGCAGATACGCAGTATTTT
clone size: .
J gene: TRBJ2-3
D gene: .
V gene: TRBV10-3

CDR3 protein: CASSVSRSSVYGYTF
CDR3 DNA: TGCGCCAGCAGTGTTTCCAGGAGCTCAGTCTATGGCTACACCTTC
clone size: .
J gene: TRBJ1-2
D gene: .
V gene: TRBV10-1

CDR3 protein: CSASMGAGLGYGYTF
CDR3 DNA: TGCAGTGCTAGTATGGGGGCAGGGCTGGGGTATGGCTACACCTTC
clone size: .
J gene: TRBJ1-2
D gene: .
V gene: TRBV20-1

CDR3 protein: CASSYGRGQLAKNIQYF
CDR3 DNA: TGTGCCAGCAGTTATGGTCGGGGACAGCTAGCCAAAAACATTCAGTACTTC
clone size: .
J gene: TRBJ2-4
D gene: TRBD1
V gene: TRBV6-2/TRBV6-3

CDR3 protein: CASSLGTGRETQYF
CDR3 DNA: TGTGCCAGCAGCTTAGGGACAGGGAGAGAGACCCAGTACTTC
clone size: .
J gene: TRBJ2-5
D gene: TRBD1
V gene: TRBV11-2

CDR3 protein: CASSYDKANYGYTF
CDR3 DNA: TGTGCCAGCAGTTACGATAAGGCGAACTATGGCTACACCTTC
clone size: .
J gene: TRBJ1-2
D gene: .
V gene: TRBV6-5

CDR3 protein: CASSRPGTSSMNELFF
CDR3 DNA: TGTGCCAGTAGTCGCCCAGGGACAAGCAGCATGAATGAACTGTTTTTT
clone size: .
J gene: TRBJ1-4
D gene: .
V gene: TRBV19

CDR3 protein: CASSLGQGVYGYTF
CDR3 DNA: TGTGCCAGCAGCTTAGGCCAGGGGGTATATGGCTACACCTTC
clone size: .
J gene: TRBJ1-2
D gene: TRBD1
V gene: TRBV7-9

CDR3 protein: CASTPGGGGNIQYF
CDR3 DNA: TGTGCCAGTACCCCTGGGGGGGGAGGAAACATTCAGTACTTC
clone size: .
J gene: TRBJ2-4
D gene: TRBD2
V gene: TRBV28

CDR3 protein: CASSLSRQGAREQYF
CDR3 DNA: TGCGCCAGCAGCTTGTCGAGACAGGGGGCCAGGGAGCAGTACTTC
clone size: .
J gene: TRBJ2-7
D gene: TRBD1
V gene: TRBV5-1

CDR3 protein: CSARVKSGYTF
CDR3 DNA: TGCAGTGCTAGAGTGAAGAGTGGCTACACCTTC
clone size: .
J gene: TRBJ1-2
D gene: .
V gene: TRBV20-1

CDR3 protein: CASSLASASGGYF
CDR3 DNA: TGTGCCAGCAGTTTAGCGTCAGCTTCCGGGGGGTACTTC
clone size: .
J gene: TRBJ2-7
D gene: .
V gene: TRBV12-3/TRBV12-4

CDR3 protein: CSAGDRGGNEKLFF
CDR3 DNA: TGCAGCGCCGGGGACAGGGGAGGGAATGAAAAACTGTTTTTT
clone size: once
J gene: TRBJ1-4
D gene: TRBD1
V gene: TRBV29-1

CDR3 protein: CASSLGAGLNTGELFF
CDR3 DNA: TGCGCCAGCAGCTTGGGCGCAGGGCTGAACACCGGGGAGCTGTTTTTT
clone size: .
J gene: TRBJ2-2
D gene: .
V gene: TRBV5-1

CDR3 protein: CATASLSGEKLFF
CDR3 DNA: TGTGCCACCGCTTCACTCTCTGGGGAAAAACTGTTTTTT
clone size: .
J gene: TRBJ1-4
D gene: .
V gene: TRBV3-1/TRBV3-2

CDR3 protein: CASSGTANSNQPQHF
CDR3 DNA: TGTGCCAGCAGTGGGACCGCTAATAGCAATCAGCCCCAGCATTTT
clone size: .
J gene: TRBJ1-5
D gene: .
V gene: TRBV2

CDR3 protein: CASSQTLQGLTEAFF
CDR3 DNA: TGTGCCAGCAGCCAAACCCTACAGGGTTTGACTGAAGCTTTCTTT
clone size: .
J gene: TRBJ1-1
D gene: .
V gene: TRBV3-1/TRBV3-2

CDR3 protein: CASSIKRDSYNEQFF
CDR3 DNA: TGTGCCAGCAGCATAAAGAGGGACTCCTACAATGAGCAGTTCTTC
clone size: .
J gene: TRBJ2-1
D gene: .
V gene: TRBV11-2

CDR3 protein: CASSPYFGNSGYTF
CDR3 DNA: TGTGCCAGCAGTCCCTACTTTGGGAACTCTGGCTACACCTTC
clone size: .
J gene: TRBJ1-2
D gene: .
V gene: TRBV6-5

CDR3 protein: CASKGRGPSTDTQYF
CDR3 DNA: TGTGCCAGTAAGGGACGGGGACCTTCCACAGATACGCAGTATTTT
clone size: .
J gene: TRBJ2-3
D gene: .
V gene: TRBV19

CDR3 protein: CASRGGQGDYGYTF
CDR3 DNA: TGCGCCAGCAGAGGCGGACAGGGGGATTATGGCTACACCTTC
clone size: .
J gene: TRBJ1-2
D gene: TRBD1
V gene: TRBV5-1

CDR3 protein: CAISGGPSEPQHF
CDR3 DNA: TGTGCCATCAGTGGCGGACCTTCCGAGCCCCAGCATTTT
clone size: .
J gene: TRBJ1-5
D gene: .
V gene: TRBV10-3

CDR3 protein: CASGLSGVNYGYTF
CDR3 DNA: TGTGCTAGTGGTTTGAGCGGGGTAAACTATGGCTACACCTTC
clone size: few
J gene: TRBJ1-2
D gene: .
V gene: TRBV12-5

CDR3 protein: CASSQESRAGRDNEQFF
CDR3 DNA: TGCGCCAGCAGCCAGGAAAGTCGGGCTGGCAGGGACAATGAGCAGTTCTTC
clone size: .
J gene: TRBJ2-1
D gene: .
V gene: TRBV4-1

CDR3 protein: CASSVGSRGNTGELFF
CDR3 DNA: TGTGCCAGCAGCGTAGGTAGTAGGGGAAACACCGGGGAGCTGTTTTTT
clone size: .
J gene: TRBJ2-2
D gene: .
V gene: TRBV9

CDR3 protein: CASSFRDHNEQFF
CDR3 DNA: TGTGCCAGCAGCTTTCGCGATCACAATGAGCAGTTCTTC
clone size: .
J gene: TRBJ2-1
D gene: .
V gene: TRBV7-3

CDR3 protein: CATSRDAPSEAFF
CDR3 DNA: TGTGCCACCAGCAGAGATGCCCCGTCTGAAGCTTTCTTT
clone size: .
J gene: TRBJ1-1
D gene: .
V gene: TRBV15

CDR3 protein: CASSEPGSSGYTF
CDR3 DNA: TGTGCCAGCAGTGAACCCGGCTCTTCTGGCTACACCTTC
clone size: .
J gene: TRBJ1-2
D gene: .
V gene: TRBV6-1

CDR3 protein: CASAQKGTVQETQYF
CDR3 DNA: TGTGCCAGCGCTCAAAAGGGGACAGTTCAAGAGACCCAGTACTTC
clone size: few
J gene: TRBJ2-5
D gene: TRBD1
V gene: TRBV7-9

CDR3 protein: CASRRGDRGRDTGELFF
CDR3 DNA: TGTGCCAGTAGGAGAGGGGACAGGGGGAGAGACACCGGGGAGCTGTTTTTT
clone size: .
J gene: TRBJ2-2
D gene: TRBD1
V gene: TRBV19

CDR3 protein: CASSIVGRSGYTF
CDR3 DNA: TGTGCCAGTAGTATAGTGGGCCGAAGTGGCTACACCTTC
clone size: once
J gene: TRBJ1-2
D gene: .
V gene: TRBV19

CDR3 protein: CASSPAGGGSQPQHF
CDR3 DNA: TGTGCCAGCTCACCTGCAGGGGGTGGAAGTCAGCCCCAGCATTTT
clone size: .
J gene: TRBJ1-5
D gene: TRBD1
V gene: TRBV18

CDR3 protein: CASIKGGYQETQYF
CDR3 DNA: TGCGCCAGCATAAAAGGGGGGTACCAAGAGACCCAGTACTTC
clone size: .
J gene: TRBJ2-5
D gene: .
V gene: TRBV5-1

CDR3 protein: CASSLYGAGGTEAFF
CDR3 DNA: TGCGCCAGCAGCTTGTACGGGGCAGGGGGGACTGAAGCTTTCTTT
clone size: .
J gene: TRBJ1-1
D gene: TRBD1
V gene: TRBV5-1

CDR3 protein: CASSSTRQGGNEQFF
CDR3 DNA: TGTGCCAGCTCCTCTACCAGACAGGGCGGCAATGAGCAGTTCTTC
clone size: few
J gene: TRBJ2-1
D gene: TRBD1
V gene: TRBV18

CDR3 protein: CAWNPGRGTTEAFF
CDR3 DNA: TGTGCCTGGAACCCCGGGCGGGGGACCACTGAAGCTTTCTTT
clone size: .
J gene: TRBJ1-1
D gene: .
V gene: TRBV30